This T cell receptor beta chain was observed in a study of T cell repertoires in cytomegalovirus infection. At the level of the study: Evidence of both CMV infection and a matching HLA type came from public TCR beta signatures.

One entry per CDR3 protein results from TCRdb running MiXCR on the reads. The sample carries 95,000 to 150,000 distinct CDR3 sequences, 25% to 35% recorded once. Comment on this clonotype: Its antigen remains unknown.

The CDR3 is 18 residues long. Germline V gene sequence: CDR1 SGHVS, CDR2 FNYEAQ. The germline V and J ends were trimmed by 5 bases and 2 bases, with 22 bases remaining between them. The sample in question was CD8+ T cells from cultured PBMCs, obtained from culture after CMV antigen stimulation. This chain links TRBV7-6 with TRBJ2-1; D unclear. The receptor's source is a human donor in good health (CMV status not recorded). Some clones in this sample may be carry-over from other donors' samples. The CDR3 region is CASSPPTTFPAPYNEQFF. As DNA, the CDR3 is TGTGCCAGCAGCCCCCCAACGACTTTCCCGGCGCCCTACAATGAGCAGTTCTTC.